The rows below give T cell receptor beta chains drawn from one sample of a study of blood T cell repertoires in COVID-19. Assay used: immunoSEQ multiplex PCR; TCRdb lists only in-frame clones, some missing. Altogether 270,000 or so clones are present, about 91% being singletons, with the ten largest covering less than 5%. The sequenced sample was peripheral blood. These receptors originate from a woman aged 40 to 50 who had recovered from COVID-19. The CDR3 runs from the conserved cysteine through the conserved F or W. A D gene is named only where the DNA matches it firmly. Only part of the rows carry a size: once, few, many, or a class if the clone is expanded.

V gene	clone size	D gene	J gene	CDR3 DNA	CDR3 protein
TRBV6-6	NA	TRBD1	TRBJ1-3	TGTGCCAGCAGTTTCTCAGGGGGTGGTGGAAACACCATATATTTT	CASSFSGGGGNTIYF
TRBV28	NA	NA	TRBJ1-1	TGTGCCAGCAGTTTGGGCAGTTTTATGAACACTGAAGCTTTCTTT	CASSLGSFMNTEAFF
TRBV4-3	NA	NA	TRBJ1-2	TGCGCCAGCAGCCAAGAGCCAGGAACGGGGGGCTACACCTTC	CASSQEPGTGGYTF
TRBV7-8	NA	NA	TRBJ1-3	TGTGCCAGCAGCTTAGTACAGCCTGGAAACACCATATATTTT	CASSLVQPGNTIYF
TRBV30	NA	NA	TRBJ1-1	TGTGCCTGGCGCTTCGGGACATCCAACACTGAAGCTTTCTTT	CAWRFGTSNTEAFF
TRBV19	NA	NA	TRBJ1-3	TGTGCCAGTACCGGGTCCGAGGCTGGAAACACCATATATTTT	CASTGSEAGNTIYF
TRBV15	NA	TRBD2	TRBJ2-2	TGTGCCACCAGCAGAGAGGTGTATGCGGGAGGGGACACCGGGGAGCTGTTTTTT	CATSREVYAGGDTGELFF
TRBV2	NA	NA	TRBJ1-3	TGTGCCAGCAGTGGGAGGGGAAACACCATATATTTT	CASSGRGNTIYF
TRBV29-1	NA	TRBD1	TRBJ1-2	TGCAGCGTCCTCAGGGGGACAGGGGCTTGGGTCTATGGCTACACCTTC	CSVLRGTGAWVYGYTF
TRBV24-1	NA	NA	TRBJ1-1	TGTGCCACCAGTGAGGCGAACACTGAAGCTTTCTTT	CATSEANTEAFF
TRBV19	NA	TRBD1	TRBJ1-5	TGTGCCAGTAGCGGGACAGGGAATCAGCCCCAGCATTTT	CASSGTGNQPQHF
TRBV18	NA	NA	TRBJ1-1	TGTGCCAGCTCACCCAGCAGGGGAACTGAAGCTTTCTTT	CASSPSRGTEAFF
TRBV12-5	once	NA	TRBJ2-3	TGTGCTAGTGGTTTTGCAACTAGCACAGATACGCAGTATTTT	CASGFATSTDTQYF
TRBV4-3	NA	NA	TRBJ1-5	TGCGCCAGCAGCCGTGATACAGGGAGGGATCAGCCCCAGCATTTT	CASSRDTGRDQPQHF
TRBV27	NA	NA	TRBJ2-1	TGTGCCAGCAGCCTGGGCCTCCCGGCCGGTGAGCAGTTCTTC	CASSLGLPAGEQFF
TRBV18	NA	TRBD1	TRBJ1-6	TGTGCCAGCTCACCACCATCTACGACAGGGGGCGAATCACCCCTCCACTTT	CASSPPSTTGGESPLHF